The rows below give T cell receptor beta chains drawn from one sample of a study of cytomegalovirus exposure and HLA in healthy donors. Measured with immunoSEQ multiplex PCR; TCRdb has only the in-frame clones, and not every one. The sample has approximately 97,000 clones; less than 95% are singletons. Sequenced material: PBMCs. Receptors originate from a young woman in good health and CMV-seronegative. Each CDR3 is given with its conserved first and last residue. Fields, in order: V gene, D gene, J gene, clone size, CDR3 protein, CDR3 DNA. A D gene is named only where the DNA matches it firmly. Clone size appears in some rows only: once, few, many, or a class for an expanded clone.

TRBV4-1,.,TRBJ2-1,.,CASSLNEASEQFF,TGCGCCAGCAGCCTCAACGAGGCGAGTGAGCAGTTCTTC
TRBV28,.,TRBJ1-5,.,CASSLNPRTVGDQPQHF,TGTGCCAGCAGTTTAAACCCCCGGACAGTGGGGGATCAGCCCCAGCATTTT
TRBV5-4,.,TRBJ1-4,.,CASRVGGANEKLFF,TGTGCCAGCAGGGTGGGGGGAGCTAATGAAAAACTGTTTTTT
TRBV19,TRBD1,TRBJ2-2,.,CASRTGTGPGELFF,TGTGCCAGTAGGACCGGGACAGGGCCCGGGGAGCTGTTTTTT
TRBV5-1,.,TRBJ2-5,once,CASSLVNGETQYF,TGCGCCAGCAGCTTGGTTAACGGAGAGACCCAGTACTTC
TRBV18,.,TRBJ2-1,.,CASSQEGVPYNEQFF,TGTGCCAGCTCGCAAGAGGGGGTTCCCTACAATGAGCAGTTCTTC
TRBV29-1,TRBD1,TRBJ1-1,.,CSVTRGLRNTEAFF,TGCAGCGTTACCAGGGGGCTACGGAACACTGAAGCTTTCTTT
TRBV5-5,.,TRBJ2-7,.,CASSLVGVPSYEQYF,TGTGCCAGCAGCTTGGTCGGGGTTCCCTCCTACGAGCAGTACTTC
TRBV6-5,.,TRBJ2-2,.,CASSYGTLNTGELFF,TGTGCCAGCAGTTACGGGACTCTGAACACCGGGGAGCTGTTTTTT
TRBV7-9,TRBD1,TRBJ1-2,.,CASSLRDREWDYGYTF,TGTGCCAGCAGCTTAAGGGACAGGGAGTGGGACTATGGCTACACCTTC
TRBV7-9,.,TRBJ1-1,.,CASSLVREMNTEAFF,TGTGCCAGCAGCTTAGTCAGGGAAATGAACACTGAAGCTTTCTTT
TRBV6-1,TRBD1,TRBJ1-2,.,CASSEGEGGGGYTF,TGTGCCAGCAGTGAAGGCGAAGGGGGCGGTGGCTACACCTTC
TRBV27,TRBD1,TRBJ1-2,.,CASSGDRGRYGYTF,TGTGCCAGCAGTGGGGACAGGGGGCGGTATGGCTACACCTTC
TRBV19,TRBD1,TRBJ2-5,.,CASSPDRALLRQETQYF,TGTGCCAGTTCTCCCGACAGGGCTCTCCTCCGCCAAGAGACCCAGTACTTC
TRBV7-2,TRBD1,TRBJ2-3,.,CASSFSYRGTDTQYF,TGTGCCAGCAGCTTTTCGTACAGGGGAACAGATACGCAGTATTTT
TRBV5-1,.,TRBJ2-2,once,CASKRTAQNTGELFF,TGCGCCAGTAAAAGGACAGCACAAAACACCGGGGAGCTGTTTTTT
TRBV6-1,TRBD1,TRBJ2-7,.,CATRTGAYEQYF,TGTGCCACTAGGACAGGCGCCTACGAGCAGTACTTC
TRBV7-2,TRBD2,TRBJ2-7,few,CASSTSGRAYEQYF,TGTGCCAGCAGCACTAGCGGGAGGGCCTACGAGCAGTACTTC
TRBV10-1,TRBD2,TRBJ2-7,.,CASSELAGAREQYF,TGCGCCAGCAGTGAACTAGCGGGAGCTCGGGAGCAGTACTTC
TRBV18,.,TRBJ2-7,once,CASSPGVYEQYF,TGTGCCAGCTCACCTGGAGTCTACGAGCAGTACTTC
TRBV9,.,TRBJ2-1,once,CASSVGGSEYNEQFF,TGTGCCAGCAGCGTAGGAGGGAGCGAATACAATGAGCAGTTCTTC
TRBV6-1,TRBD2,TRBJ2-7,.,CASSEGPGGPYEQYF,TGTGCCAGCAGTGAAGGACCGGGGGGGCCCTACGAGCAGTACTTC
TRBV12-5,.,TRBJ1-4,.,CASRGNEKLFF,TGTGCTAGTAGAGGGAATGAAAAACTGTTTTTT
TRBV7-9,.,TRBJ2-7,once,CASSRPESKQYF,TGTGCCAGCAGCCGCCCGGAGTCGAAGCAGTACTTC
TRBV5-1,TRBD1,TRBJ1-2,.,CASSNNRPGGFANYGYTF,TGCGCCAGCAGCAACAACCGGCCAGGGGGCTTCGCTAACTATGGCTACACCTTC